A selection of T cell receptor beta chains follows, all from one sample in a study of human T cells and chemical hapten exposure. TCRdb redid the calling of the RACE reads with MiXCR, one entry per CDR3 protein. The data show roughly 260,000 distinct CDR3 sequences, about 9% seen once. The material sequenced was whole blood, taken in connection with sensitization to the hapten diphenylcyclopropenone (DPC). The receptors were sampled from a woman aged 40 to 49 with alopecia areata. Some clones in this sample may be carry-over from other donors' samples. The CDR3 runs from the conserved cysteine through the conserved F or W. Fields, in order: J gene, V gene, CDR3 length, D gene, clone size, CDR3 DNA, CDR3 protein. A D gene is named only where the DNA matches it firmly. Some rows mark clone size as missing; the rest say once, few, many or name a class of expanded clone.

j_gene: TRBJ2-7; v_gene: TRBV6-5; len: 12; d_gene: .; abundance: .; CDR3nt: TGTGCCAGCGGGAACTTAGCCTTCGAGCAGTACTTC; CDR3aa: CASGNLAFEQYF
j_gene: TRBJ2-1; v_gene: TRBV2; len: 15; d_gene: TRBD2; abundance: .; CDR3nt: TGTGCCAGCAGGTTACTAGCGGGCGCCTACAATGAGCAGTTCTTC; CDR3aa: CASRLLAGAYNEQFF
j_gene: TRBJ2-1; v_gene: TRBV11-3; len: 13; d_gene: .; abundance: .; CDR3nt: TGTGCCAGCAGCTTAGTGTTTCGGGATGAGCAGTTCTTC; CDR3aa: CASSLVFRDEQFF
j_gene: TRBJ2-7; v_gene: TRBV24-1; len: 13; d_gene: .; abundance: many; CDR3nt: TGTGCCACCGGGGACGGGGACTCCTACGAGCAGTACTTC; CDR3aa: CATGDGDSYEQYF
j_gene: TRBJ2-2; v_gene: TRBV20-1; len: 16; d_gene: TRBD2; abundance: few; CDR3nt: TGCAGTGCTAGAGAGGGGACTAGCGGGAAGGTCGGGGAGCTGTTTTTT; CDR3aa: CSAREGTSGKVGELFF
j_gene: TRBJ2-7; v_gene: TRBV28; len: 15; d_gene: .; abundance: .; CDR3nt: TGTGCCAGCCTTGCGGGCTCCACATATTCCTACGAGCAGTACTTC; CDR3aa: CASLAGSTYSYEQYF
j_gene: TRBJ2-2; v_gene: TRBV24-1; len: 14; d_gene: .; abundance: few; CDR3nt: TGTGCCACCAGTGCCCAGGGCCGGACCGGGGAGCTGTTTTTT; CDR3aa: CATSAQGRTGELFF
j_gene: TRBJ2-7; v_gene: TRBV9; len: 14; d_gene: .; abundance: .; CDR3nt: TGTGCCAGCAGCGTAGGCGGATACTCCTACGAGCAGTACTTC; CDR3aa: CASSVGGYSYEQYF
j_gene: TRBJ2-7; v_gene: TRBV27; len: 14; d_gene: .; abundance: few; CDR3nt: TGTGCCAGCAGCCGACCGGGCCTCTCCTACGAGCAGTACTTC; CDR3aa: CASSRPGLSYEQYF
j_gene: TRBJ1-1; v_gene: TRBV24-1; len: 12; d_gene: .; abundance: few; CDR3nt: TGTGCCACCAGTGATAGGGGGACGGCAGCTTTCTTT; CDR3aa: CATSDRGTAAFF
j_gene: TRBJ1-4; v_gene: TRBV20-1; len: 11; d_gene: .; abundance: .; CDR3nt: TGCAGTGCTATATTATATGAAAAACTGTTTTTT; CDR3aa: CSAILYEKLFF
j_gene: TRBJ1-6; v_gene: TRBV10-3; len: 16; d_gene: .; abundance: few; CDR3nt: TGTGCCATCAGTGAGCCTACCGCGGGACTGTATTCACCCCTCCACTTT; CDR3aa: CAISEPTAGLYSPLHF
j_gene: TRBJ1-1; v_gene: TRBV27; len: 13; d_gene: .; abundance: few; CDR3nt: TGTGCCAGCAGGGACTTAGGGAGCACTGAAGCTTTCTTT; CDR3aa: CASRDLGSTEAFF
j_gene: TRBJ2-1; v_gene: TRBV5-1; len: 13; d_gene: TRBD2; abundance: few; CDR3nt: TGCGCCAGCAGCTTGGCGGCTAGCGGGAGTCGGTTCTTC; CDR3aa: CASSLAASGSRFF
j_gene: TRBJ1-1; v_gene: TRBV28; len: 12; d_gene: .; abundance: .; CDR3nt: TGTGCCAGCAGTTCCCCGGTGATCGAAGCTTTCTTT; CDR3aa: CASSSPVIEAFF
j_gene: TRBJ2-3; v_gene: TRBV3-1; len: 14; d_gene: .; abundance: .; CDR3nt: TGTGCCAGCAGCCAAGAACTCGTGACAGATACGCAGTATTTT; CDR3aa: CASSQELVTDTQYF
j_gene: TRBJ2-1; v_gene: TRBV6-4; len: 18; d_gene: TRBD2; abundance: .; CDR3nt: TGTGCCAGCAGGAGAGGGACTAGCGGGAGACCTACCTACAATGAGCAGTTCTTC; CDR3aa: CASRRGTSGRPTYNEQFF
j_gene: TRBJ2-1; v_gene: TRBV5-1; len: 13; d_gene: .; abundance: many; CDR3nt: TGCGCCAGCAGCTTGGGACAGTACAATGAGCAGTTCTTC; CDR3aa: CASSLGQYNEQFF
j_gene: TRBJ2-5; v_gene: TRBV6-5; len: 15; d_gene: .; abundance: .; CDR3nt: TGTGCCAGCAGTCCGATAAGGACAGTGGGCCCGACCCAGTACTTC; CDR3aa: CASSPIRTVGPTQYF
j_gene: TRBJ2-2; v_gene: TRBV7-9; len: 16; d_gene: TRBD2; abundance: .; CDR3nt: TGTGCCAGCAGAAACGCCGGGACTAGCAGAACCGGGGAGCTGTTTTTT; CDR3aa: CASRNAGTSRTGELFF
j_gene: TRBJ2-3; v_gene: TRBV29-1; len: 19; d_gene: TRBD2; abundance: few; CDR3nt: TGCAGCGTTGAAGACTCAGAGGTAGCGGGTCCCTTCGGCACAGATACGCAGTATTTT; CDR3aa: CSVEDSEVAGPFGTDTQYF
j_gene: TRBJ2-3; v_gene: TRBV6-5; len: 18; d_gene: TRBD2; abundance: few; CDR3nt: TGTGCCAGCAGTTATGTAGCGGGAGGGCCTTTTGTCCCAGATACGCAGTATTTT; CDR3aa: CASSYVAGGPFVPDTQYF
j_gene: TRBJ2-1; v_gene: TRBV5-1; len: 16; d_gene: TRBD2; abundance: .; CDR3nt: TGCGCCAGCAGCTTGGGACTAGCGCCAACTCACAATGAGCAGTTCTTC; CDR3aa: CASSLGLAPTHNEQFF
j_gene: TRBJ1-2; v_gene: TRBV3-1; len: 15; d_gene: TRBD1; abundance: few; CDR3nt: TGTGCCAGCAGCCAAGATCACGCAGGGGGCTATGGCTACACCTTC; CDR3aa: CASSQDHAGGYGYTF
j_gene: TRBJ2-5; v_gene: TRBV7-9; len: 14; d_gene: .; abundance: .; CDR3nt: TGTGCCAGCAGCCCTTGGACCCGAGAGGAGACCCAGTACTTC; CDR3aa: CASSPWTREETQYF
j_gene: TRBJ2-7; v_gene: TRBV6-2/TRBV6-3; len: 17; d_gene: .; abundance: few; CDR3nt: TGTGCCAGCAGTTACTCGATCCGAAGGGGCGGAGTCTACGAGCAGTACTTC; CDR3aa: CASSYSIRRGGVYEQYF
j_gene: TRBJ1-5; v_gene: TRBV6-1; len: 14; d_gene: .; abundance: few; CDR3nt: TGTGCCAGCAGTGAAGGTACTGGGATTCAGCCCCAGCATTTT; CDR3aa: CASSEGTGIQPQHF
j_gene: TRBJ2-7; v_gene: TRBV29-1; len: 12; d_gene: .; abundance: few; CDR3nt: TGCAGCGTTGCCGGCCAGCGATACGAGCAGTACTTC; CDR3aa: CSVAGQRYEQYF
j_gene: TRBJ2-7; v_gene: TRBV5-1; len: 16; d_gene: TRBD2; abundance: many; CDR3nt: TGCGCCAGCAGCTTGTCCCTAGCGGGAGCTTCCTACGAGCAGTACTTC; CDR3aa: CASSLSLAGASYEQYF
j_gene: TRBJ2-1; v_gene: TRBV5-6; len: 14; d_gene: TRBD1; abundance: .; CDR3nt: TGTGCCAGCAGGGACAGGGGGGGATTCAATGAGCAGTTCTTC; CDR3aa: CASRDRGGFNEQFF
j_gene: TRBJ2-5; v_gene: TRBV5-1; len: 15; d_gene: .; abundance: .; CDR3nt: TGCGCCAGCAGCTTCACGTCGGGGGGCCGAGAGACCCAGTACTTC; CDR3aa: CASSFTSGGRETQYF
j_gene: TRBJ2-3; v_gene: TRBV14; len: 14; d_gene: .; abundance: .; CDR3nt: TGTGCCAGCAGCCGCAGTGGGGGTCGAGATACGCAGTATTTT; CDR3aa: CASSRSGGRDTQYF
j_gene: TRBJ2-7; v_gene: TRBV9; len: 15; d_gene: .; abundance: .; CDR3nt: TGTGCCAGCAGCGTAGAGGGGGGGCGTCTTAACGAGCAGTACTTC; CDR3aa: CASSVEGGRLNEQYF
j_gene: TRBJ2-5; v_gene: TRBV5-1; len: 15; d_gene: .; abundance: few; CDR3nt: TGCGCCAGCAGCTTGGCCACCGCCGGCCAAGAGACCCAGTACTTC; CDR3aa: CASSLATAGQETQYF
j_gene: TRBJ2-7; v_gene: TRBV28; len: 15; d_gene: .; abundance: .; CDR3nt: TGTGCCAGCAGTCGGTCGAGAGGGTTCAGGAGCGAGCAGTACTTC; CDR3aa: CASSRSRGFRSEQYF
j_gene: TRBJ2-7; v_gene: TRBV19; len: 15; d_gene: .; abundance: .; CDR3nt: TGTGCCAGTAGCACGTCCGTGCTGAGCTCCTACGAGCAGTACTTC; CDR3aa: CASSTSVLSSYEQYF
j_gene: TRBJ2-5; v_gene: TRBV7-2; len: 14; d_gene: TRBD1; abundance: .; CDR3nt: TGTGCCAGCAGCACAGAGACAGGGAAAGAGACCCAGTACTTC; CDR3aa: CASSTETGKETQYF
j_gene: TRBJ2-3; v_gene: TRBV27; len: 18; d_gene: TRBD2; abundance: few; CDR3nt: TGTGCCAGCAGTTTAAGAAGGAGAGGGACTAGTAACACAGATACGCAGTATTTT; CDR3aa: CASSLRRRGTSNTDTQYF
j_gene: TRBJ1-6; v_gene: TRBV28; len: 15; d_gene: .; abundance: few; CDR3nt: TGTGCCAGCAGTTTAAACACAGGCGATAATTCACCCCTCCACTTT; CDR3aa: CASSLNTGDNSPLHF
j_gene: TRBJ2-7; v_gene: TRBV12-3/TRBV12-4; len: 13; d_gene: TRBD1; abundance: .; CDR3nt: TGTGCCAGCAGCCTGTACGGGGACAGTCAGCAGTACTTC; CDR3aa: CASSLYGDSQQYF
j_gene: TRBJ2-3; v_gene: TRBV7-2; len: 15; d_gene: .; abundance: many; CDR3nt: TGTGCCAGCAGTCAAGACGGGGCTAGCACAGATACGCAGTATTTT; CDR3aa: CASSQDGASTDTQYF
j_gene: TRBJ2-1; v_gene: TRBV6-2/TRBV6-3; len: 15; d_gene: TRBD2; abundance: .; CDR3nt: TGTGCCAGCAGTCGACTAGCGGGAGGAGGTAATGAGCAGTTCTTC; CDR3aa: CASSRLAGGGNEQFF
j_gene: TRBJ2-5; v_gene: TRBV12-3/TRBV12-4; len: 14; d_gene: .; abundance: .; CDR3nt: TGTGCCAGCAGTTCGCAAGGGACCCAGGAGACCCAGTACTTC; CDR3aa: CASSSQGTQETQYF
j_gene: TRBJ2-3; v_gene: TRBV27; len: 17; d_gene: .; abundance: .; CDR3nt: TGTGCCAGCAGCCATAGCGACAAATCTGGGTCCACAGATACGCAGTATTTT; CDR3aa: CASSHSDKSGSTDTQYF
j_gene: TRBJ2-7; v_gene: TRBV2; len: 17; d_gene: TRBD1; abundance: few; CDR3nt: TGTGCCAGCAGCTCCGGGACAGGGAGGATCCCCCTCTACGAGCAGTACTTC; CDR3aa: CASSSGTGRIPLYEQYF
j_gene: TRBJ2-3; v_gene: TRBV5-1; len: 19; d_gene: TRBD2; abundance: .; CDR3nt: TGCGCCAGCAGCTCCCTGGGGACTAGCGGGGCCCTGAGCACAGATACGCAGTATTTT; CDR3aa: CASSSLGTSGALSTDTQYF
j_gene: TRBJ1-5; v_gene: TRBV27; len: 15; d_gene: TRBD1; abundance: .; CDR3nt: TGTGCCAGCAGGGCCGGGACAGGGGGAGGTCAGCCCCAGCATTTT; CDR3aa: CASRAGTGGGQPQHF
j_gene: TRBJ1-1; v_gene: TRBV7-2; len: 14; d_gene: .; abundance: .; CDR3nt: TGTGCCAGCAGCCCTAGATCACCTAGGACTGAAGCTTTCTTT; CDR3aa: CASSPRSPRTEAFF
j_gene: TRBJ1-3; v_gene: TRBV7-2; len: 14; d_gene: .; abundance: many; CDR3nt: TGTGCCAGCAGCTTAGCGGCGGCTGGAAACACCATATATTTT; CDR3aa: CASSLAAAGNTIYF
j_gene: TRBJ2-2; v_gene: TRBV6-4; len: 14; d_gene: .; abundance: .; CDR3nt: TGTGCCAGCAGCACTACCGGGAGCACCGGGGAGCTGTTTTTT; CDR3aa: CASSTTGSTGELFF
j_gene: TRBJ1-1; v_gene: TRBV7-9; len: 15; d_gene: .; abundance: .; CDR3nt: TGTGCCAGCAGCCCGGGGGGCACGACTAACACTGAAGCTTTCTTT; CDR3aa: CASSPGGTTNTEAFF
j_gene: TRBJ1-1; v_gene: TRBV28; len: 16; d_gene: TRBD1; abundance: few; CDR3nt: TGTGCCACCCAATCACACACAGGGGGTAGAGGCACTGAAGCTTTCTTT; CDR3aa: CATQSHTGGRGTEAFF
j_gene: TRBJ2-1; v_gene: TRBV20-1; len: 14; d_gene: .; abundance: few; CDR3nt: TGCAGTGCTACCCTAGCTGGGTCCTACAATGAGCAGTTCTTC; CDR3aa: CSATLAGSYNEQFF
j_gene: TRBJ2-3; v_gene: TRBV7-2; len: 12; d_gene: .; abundance: many; CDR3nt: TGTGCCAGCAGCTTAGAAGTGGGTACGCAGTATTTT; CDR3aa: CASSLEVGTQYF
j_gene: TRBJ2-1; v_gene: TRBV5-6; len: 12; d_gene: .; abundance: many; CDR3nt: TGTGCCAGCAGCTTGTGGGGTAATGAGCAGTTCTTC; CDR3aa: CASSLWGNEQFF
j_gene: TRBJ2-7; v_gene: TRBV6-2/TRBV6-3; len: 15; d_gene: TRBD2; abundance: .; CDR3nt: TGTGCCAGCAGACTGCAGGGAGGGAGCTCCTACGAGCAGTACTTC; CDR3aa: CASRLQGGSSYEQYF
j_gene: TRBJ1-5; v_gene: TRBV24-1; len: 14; d_gene: TRBD1; abundance: .; CDR3nt: TGTGCCACCAGAGGGACAGGGGCCAATCAGCCCCAGCATTTT; CDR3aa: CATRGTGANQPQHF